The present TCR beta chain was sequenced within a study of T cells in Graves' hyperthyroidism and ophthalmopathy. The length of the CDR3 is 15 residues. J lost 5 bases, V lost 0 bases, and 7 bases had no gene match. CDR1 and CDR2 (germline): SGDLS, YYNGEE. Notes on the study in general: A 13 V-J signature model discriminated ophthalmopathy versus stable hyperthyroidism.

Notes on this clonotype: Its antigen is currently unknown.

RNA transcripts provided the source from which TCR beta CDR3 regions were amplified. An initial round of RT-PCR targeting the TCR CDR3 relied on the HTBI primer set. In TCRdb, the multiplex PCR reads were re-called with MiXCR into one record per CDR3 protein. Of a few hundred thousand distinct CDR3 sequences listed, approximately 15% are singletons. The sample consisted of blood. The chain recombines TRBV9 with TRBJ2-5; the match to TRBD1 covers 7 bases. This receptor was taken from a woman in her thirties or forties with Graves' ophthalmopathy. CDR3 region: CASSVGIGGYETQYF. CDR3 bases: TGTGCCAGCAGCGTAGGGATAGGGGGCTACGAGACCCAGTACTTC.